This T cell receptor beta chain was obtained from a study of regulatory T cells in long-lasting Graves disease. This CDR3 spans 16 amino acids. Germline-derived CDR1 and CDR2 are WNHNN and SYGVQD (reference sequence). Trimming took off 2 bases at V and 3 bases at J, with 14 bases between the two ends. Only a few counts were recorded for this clonotype. Time point meaning: newly diagnosed GD, antithyroid drugs for less than 3 months. Generation of the TCR library employed RNA extracted from PBMCs. The authors built TCR beta libraries using iRepertoire HTBI primers and Arm-PCR of CDR3 regions. TCRdb called the multiplex PCR reads again in MiXCR, with one record for every CDR3 protein. This repertoire shows roughly 380,000 distinct CDR3 sequences, 16% found once; its top ten account for roughly 29%. These sequences were also reported in another study, on T cells in Graves' hyperthyroidism and ophthalmopathy. Turning to that study: TCR CDR3 regions were first amplified by RT-PCR with HTBI primers. Blood also carried most thyroid clonotypes expanded above 0.001. Ophthalmopathy prediction by the model preceded onset by a median about 6.3 months.

The starting material was peripheral blood mononuclear cells (PBMCs), obtained at new diagnosis, from a patient treated with antithyroid drugs. V gene TRBV10-1 combines with J gene TRBJ2-1; D possibly corresponds to TRBD2 (6 bases). The origin of this receptor is a man aged 40-49 years with Graves disease. The CDR3 DNA reads as TGCGCCAGCAGTGAGGGGTCCGGGGGTATCTACAATGAGCAGTTCTTC. It is translated as CASSEGSGGIYNEQFF.